Detailed here is one TCR beta chain. Its target is not known. The CDR3 runs 13 residues. V dropped 8 bases and J dropped 5; count of bases not matched to a gene: 8. These data originate in a study of blood T cells in healthy people across ages. Study-wide points: Investigators treated diversity estimates from one million T cells as underestimates. Long-lived and aged donors differed, with more naive CD4+ cells and higher diversity in the long-lived.

Together with a sample-barcoded 5' primer, a J-beta primer mix was included in a second PCR lasting about 6 to 11 cycles. Template switching added a 12-random-nucleotide identifier to every cDNA molecule. Per-sample output comprised a minimum of 2.5 million paired-end reads containing CDR3. TCRdb re-derived calls from the 5' RACE reads in MiXCR, one entry per CDR3 protein. Among 450,000 to 700,000 distinct CDR3 sequences listed, 25% to 30% were seen once. V and J are TRBV12-3 or TRBV12-4 and TRBJ2-5, with TRBD2 matching over 7 bases. Sequencing was done on a sample of blood. This receptor was obtained from a woman aged 70-85 years in good health. CDR3 nucleotides: TGTGCCAGCGGTCGCGGGGGAGGTGAGACCCAGTACTTC. This encodes CASGRGGGETQYF.